The clone carrying this T cell receptor beta chain occurred many times. The record originates from a study of metastatic and nonmetastatic thyroid tumors. TCRdb re-analyzed the PCR reads through MiXCR. This table has 53,000 or so clones, approximately 22% appearing once. The CDR3 consists of 15 residues. Germline V lookup: CDR1 LNHDA, CDR2 SQIVND (reference sequence). V shed 8 bases and J shed 6 bases, with 22 bases lying between them. No treatment had been given to any patient before thyroid surgery. Sequencing was carried out using blood. This clonotype was obtained from a female donor with papillary thyroid cancer or a benign thyroid nodule (not recorded which). Some clones in this sample may be carry-over from other donors' samples. This sequence joins TRBV19 and TRBJ1-2, with D maybe TRBD1 (5 bases). The CDR3 DNA sequence: TGTGCCAGTCGGAGGGCCGGGGGAATTGAGGATGGCTACACCTTC. Protein product: CASRRAGGIEDGYTF.